Reported below is one T cell receptor (beta chain). In the library, individual cDNA molecules carried attached unique molecular identifiers. TCRdb called the 5' RACE reads again in MiXCR, with one record for every CDR3 protein. The sample includes approximately 50,000 distinct CDR3 sequences, approximately 8.5% of them seen just once. Germline V gene data show CDR1 as MDHEN and CDR2 as SYDVKM. Trimming left V 11 bases short and J 4 bases short, with 12 bases between. The CDR3 extends over 11 amino acids. The data stem from a study of early T cells in non-severe SARS-CoV-2 infection. Background on the study: Unpaired chains resulted from sequencing bulk RNA of unsorted whole blood.

The sequencing sample was made of whole blood. This receptor was taken from an adult who was a healthcare worker with PCR-confirmed SARS-CoV-2 infection or an uninfected control (not recorded which). V is TRBV28 and J is TRBJ2-7; D assignment may be TRBD1 or TRBD2 (6 bases each). CDR3 amino acids: CAARGGYEQYF. The CDR3 DNA follows: TGTGCCGCCCGAGGGGGGTACGAGCAGTACTTC.